The entry that follows covers one TCR beta chain sequence. Its cognate antigen is unknown. The sample originates from a study of early T cells in non-severe SARS-CoV-2 infection. Turning to the study itself: Sequencing targeted bulk RNA from unsorted whole blood, leaving chains unpaired. Overall study findings and caveats: VDJdb-based annotation leaned toward anti-spike CD8 responses and missed private and CD4 specificities.

Individual cDNA molecules each received unique molecular identifiers attached to them. TCRdb re-called the 5' RACE reads with MiXCR, one entry per CDR3 protein. The sample holds around 60,000 distinct CDR3 sequences, roughly a tenth seen once. This TCR was sampled from an adult who was a healthcare worker with PCR-confirmed SARS-CoV-2 infection or an uninfected control (not recorded which). The sample was whole blood.

DNA of the CDR3: TGTGCCAGCAGTTACCAATCTGGTACTGAAGCTTTCTTT. It specifies CASSYQSGTEAFF. The V call is TRBV6-5, the J call TRBJ1-1; D unclear. The germline V gene has CDR1 MNHEY and CDR2 SVGAGI. The germline V and J ends were trimmed by 2 bases and 5 bases, with 9 bases remaining between them. The length of the CDR3 is 13 residues.